This TCR beta chain was identified in a study of blood T cell repertoires in COVID-19. Study-level background: Material from acute and convalescent COVID-19 was sourced from the United States, Italy and Spain. Sample material is recorded as cDNA or gDNA derived from T cells, B-cell-depleted T cells, or PBMCs.

The count of this clone is one. As processed by the authors: Reference gene primer amplification in the assay estimated nucleated cell counts. Produced via immunoSEQ multiplex PCR; TCRdb's table is partial and in-frame only. V, J and clone size reflect that table, while D and trimming were determined from the DNA. The table shows tens of thousands of clones, with about 86% occurring only once. This sequence was found in a human donor in a cohort sampled during active COVID-19. The sequenced sample consisted of peripheral blood.

CDR3 nucleotide sequence: TGCGCCAGCAGCCACCAGGGACACACAGATACGCAGTATTTT. This sequence encodes CASSHQGHTDTQYF. This chain joins TRBV4-1 and TRBJ2-3; weak D call: TRBD1 (6 bases). CDR1 is MGHRA and CDR2 is YSYEKL in the germline V gene. This CDR3 is 14 amino acids long. The germline V and J ends were trimmed by 3 bases and 2 bases, with 9 bases remaining between them.